Presented here are 17 T cell receptor beta chains from one specimen sequenced in a study of blood T cell repertoires in COVID-19. The data were produced by immunoSEQ multiplex PCR, yet TCRdb's version contains in-frame clones alone and is incomplete. The table has 450,000 to 500,000 clones, about nine tenths seen once. Sample: PBMCs or T cells enriched from blood (not recorded which). Receptor source: a woman between 18 and 29 years old who had recovered from COVID-19.

In this sample, this clone turned up a few times. The rearrangement uses TRBV6-5 and TRBJ2-2; 13 bases are a match to TRBD2. CDR3 length: 15 amino acids. Trimming cost V 7 bases and J 6 bases; bases outside gene matches: 5. CDR1 is MNHEY and CDR2 is SVGAGI in the germline V gene. The CDR3 coding sequence is TGTGCCAGCATTAGGACTAGCGGGGGTGCCGGGGAGCTGTTTTTT. Encoded protein: CASIRTSGGAGELFF.

The chain couples TRBV7-2 to TRBJ1-5, with a weak D call TRBD1 (5 bases). Germline V gene sequence: CDR1 SGHTA, CDR2 FQGNSA. The CDR3 length is 14 residues. The V end was cut by 2 bases, the J end by 7 bases, with 12 bases between. CDR3 in DNA: TGTGCCAGCAGCTTAAAGGGGATGGACCAGCCCCAGCATTTT. Its translation: CASSLKGMDQPQHF.

The J gene is TRBJ2-7, the V gene TRBV6-5; TRBD1 matches 8 bases. CDR3 length: 14 amino acids. The V gene's germline CDR1 is MNHEY and CDR2 SVGAGI. With 8 bases clipped from V and 3 bases from J, the junction kept 9 bases outside the gene matches. CDR3 sequence: CASGRQGKGYEQYF. The CDR3 region has the DNA TGTGCCAGCGGAAGACAGGGGAAGGGCTACGAGCAGTACTTC.

J is TRBJ1-5 and V is TRBV19, with 7 nucleotides matching TRBD1. Germline-derived CDR1 and CDR2 are LNHDA and SQIVND (reference sequence). Germline trimming cut 7 bases from V and 0 bases from J; bases unmatched to any gene: 9. The CDR3 extends over 16 amino acids. The CDR3 sequence is CASKERNRGSNQPQHF. The DNA for the CDR3 is TGTGCCAGTAAGGAAAGAAACAGGGGTAGCAATCAGCCCCAGCATTTT.

The chain's CDR3 is CATRGSDAYGYTF. DNA for the CDR3: TGTGCCACCCGGGGTTCCGATGCCTATGGCTACACCTTC. This sequence joins TRBV2 and TRBJ1-2; D ambiguous. The CDR3 has 13 amino acids. Deletions cut 10 bases from V and 4 bases from J, with 16 bases between. Germline loops: CDR1 SNHLY, CDR2 FYNNEI.

The chain joins TRBV7-3 to TRBJ2-5; 13 bases are a match to TRBD2. Losses at the gene ends were 5 bases for V and 4 bases for J; bases not matched to a gene: 4. This CDR3 region has 15 residues. Germline V gene data show CDR1 as SGHTA and CDR2 as FQGTGA. The CDR3 spells CASSAGLAGVETQYF. In DNA, the CDR3 is TGTGCCAGCAGCGCCGGACTAGCGGGGGTAGAGACCCAGTACTTC.

The rearrangement joins TRBV7-2 to TRBJ2-4, with TRBD1 as a possible D gene (6 bases). The germline V gene encodes CDR1 SGHTA and CDR2 FQGNSA. The CDR3 contains 13 residues. V was pared by 2 bases and J by 10 bases, with 12 bases between. CDR3 residues: CASSLQGQGIQYF. CDR3 nucleotide sequence: TGTGCCAGCAGCTTACAGGGGCAAGGGATTCAGTACTTC.

The chain uses TRBV12-5 and TRBJ1-3, with 9 positions matching TRBD1. Germline V gives CDR1 LGHNT, CDR2 FRNRAP. The CDR3 contains 14 residues. J gave up 4 bases and V 4 bases, and 2 bases lay outside the gene matches. The CDR3 protein is CASGWDRVGNTIYF. Here the CDR3 DNA reads TGTGCTAGTGGTTGGGACAGGGTGGGAAACACCATATATTTT.

The chain recombines TRBV28 with TRBJ1-5; no definite D call. Deletions cut 7 bases from V and 6 bases from J, with 13 bases between. Germline V CDR1 and CDR2: MDHEN, SYDVKM. The CDR3 loop spans 13 amino acids. The CDR3 loop reads CASKTHEAQPQHF. The CDR3 region has the DNA TGTGCCAGCAAAACTCATGAGGCTCAGCCCCAGCATTTT.

This chain links TRBV28 with TRBJ1-5; tentatively, D is TRBD1 (5 bases). Germline lookup yields CDR1 MDHEN and CDR2 SYDVKM. CDR3 length: 15 residues. Trimming cost V 5 bases and J 4 bases, with 15 bases left between them. The DNA for the CDR3 is TGTGCCAGCAGTCTAGGGGCAGCGGGGAATCAGCCCCAGCATTTT. This gives the protein CASSLGAAGNQPQHF.

This chain uses TRBV7-8 with TRBJ1-3; D unresolved. V lost 1 base to trimming and J lost 0 bases, with 7 bases between them. The CDR3 has 15 residues. Germline CDR1 and CDR2: SGHVS and FQNEAQ. This chain's CDR3 is CASSLGHPSGNTIYF. CDR3 nucleotide sequence: TGTGCCAGCAGCTTAGGTCATCCCTCTGGAAACACCATATATTTT.

This clone was seen once. This chain connects TRBV19 to TRBJ1-5, with D possibly being TRBD1 (6 bases). Per the germline V gene, CDR1 is LNHDA and CDR2 is SQIVND (reference sequence). The V end lost 5 bases, the J end lost 3 bases, and 17 bases lay between the germline ends. The CDR3 covers 16 residues. For the CDR3, the DNA is TGTGCCAGTAGTTTTCTTGGGGCAGGGGACAATCAGCCCCAGCATTTT. Protein: CASSFLGAGDNQPQHF.

The chain couples TRBV10-2 to TRBJ1-2; D not certain. V lost 4 bases and J lost 0, with 6 bases in between. The CDR3 sequence is 13 residues long. Germline values: CDR1 WSHSY, CDR2 SAAADI. Here the CDR3 reads CASSALPNYGYTF. In nucleotides, the CDR3 is TGCGCCAGCAGTGCACTCCCTAACTATGGCTACACCTTC.

The V and J genes are TRBV4-1 and TRBJ1-4; 8 bases are shared with TRBD1. With 2 bases clipped from V and 5 bases from J, the junction kept 10 bases outside the gene matches. The CDR3 loop spans 17 amino acids. In germline, CDR1 is MGHRA, CDR2 YSYEKL. Here the CDR3 reads CASSQPLPTGVNEKLFF. CDR3 bases: TGCGCCAGCAGCCAACCCCTACCGACAGGGGTGAATGAAAAACTGTTTTTT.

This clone was detected once. The gene calls are TRBV5-1 and TRBJ1-4, with 10 bases matching TRBD1. The CDR3 sequence is 15 residues long. The V and J ends lost 4 bases and 4 bases, in that order; junction bases with no gene match: 4. Germline CDR1 reads SGHRS; CDR2 reads YFSETQ. DNA of the CDR3: TGCGCCAGCAGCATACGGACAGGGGGTAATGAAAAACTGTTTTTT. Its translation: CASSIRTGGNEKLFF. Looking up the rest from reference TRBV5-1 and TRBJ1-4 gives the full variable domain: KAGVTQTPRYLIKTRGQQVTLSCSPISGHRSVSWYQQTPGQGLQFLFEYFSETQRNKGNFPGRFSGRQFSNSRSEMNVSTLELGDSALYLCASSIRTGGNEKLFFGSGTQLSVL.

The chain has TRBV2 and TRBJ2-4; 8 bases line up with TRBD2. The CDR3 sequence is 14 residues long. J was trimmed by 5 bases and V by 5 bases; bases with no gene match: 5. Germline CDR1 reads SNHLY; CDR2 reads FYNNEI. CDR3 sequence (DNA): TGTGCCAGCAGTCCGGGACTAGTGGAAAACATTCAGTACTTC. Translated, it gives CASSPGLVENIQYF.

The rearrangement links TRBV2 to TRBJ1-5; TRBD1 agrees at 11 bases. This CDR3 is built from 14 residues. Trimming at V came to 8 bases and at J to 7 bases, leaving 7 bases not matched to a gene. Germline V lookup: CDR1 SNHLY, CDR2 FYNNEI. As DNA, the CDR3 is TGTGCCAGCCGTAACGGACAGGGGGCACAGCCCCAGCATTTT. Translated, it gives CASRNGQGAQPQHF.